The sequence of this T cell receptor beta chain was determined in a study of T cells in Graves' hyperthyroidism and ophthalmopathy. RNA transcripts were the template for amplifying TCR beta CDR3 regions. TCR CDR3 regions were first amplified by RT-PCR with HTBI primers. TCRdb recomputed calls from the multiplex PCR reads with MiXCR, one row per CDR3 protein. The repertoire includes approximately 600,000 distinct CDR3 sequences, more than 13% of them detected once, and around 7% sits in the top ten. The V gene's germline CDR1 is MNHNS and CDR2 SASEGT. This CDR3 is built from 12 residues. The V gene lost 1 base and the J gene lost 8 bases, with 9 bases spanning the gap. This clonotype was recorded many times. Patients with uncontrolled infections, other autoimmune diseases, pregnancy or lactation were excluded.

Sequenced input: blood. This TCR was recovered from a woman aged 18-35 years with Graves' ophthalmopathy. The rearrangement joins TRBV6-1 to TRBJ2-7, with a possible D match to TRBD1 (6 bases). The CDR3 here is CASSEDREQQYF. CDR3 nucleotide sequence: TGTGCCAGCAGTGAAGACAGGGAACAGCAGTACTTC.